This T cell receptor (beta chain) was documented in a study of T-cell reconstitution after alpha-beta-depleted transplantation in children. Findings and caveats of the study: The study reportedly traced alpha-beta T cells about two months after transplant to several hundred expanded graft clones. The main origin of T-cell counts and diversity one year after transplant was newly produced T cells. From surviving recipient T cells and thymic progenitors came the high day-60 TCRbeta diversity observed in some patients.

This clonotype was found a few times. What it binds is not known. TCRbeta library preparation incorporated unique molecular identifiers. TCRdb ran MiXCR on the PCR reads and lists one entry per CDR3 protein. The table lists around 450,000 distinct CDR3 sequences, about 10% of them singletons. V dropped 1 base and J dropped 0 bases, with 13 bases sitting between them. Germline V gene lookup returns CDR1 SGHTA and CDR2 FQGNSA. The CDR3 is 17 residues long. The clonotype comes from a child aged 2 to 15 with inherited bone marrow failure, due to receive a stem cell transplant. The input for sequencing was PBMCs, taken before TCRalphabeta/CD19-depleted stem cell transplant. The chain is built from TRBV7-2 and TRBJ2-1; D is perhaps TRBD2 (5 bases). CDR3 region: CASSLVGDEPSYNEQFF. The DNA of the CDR3 is TGTGCCAGCAGCTTAGTGGGAGACGAACCCTCCTACAATGAGCAGTTCTTC.